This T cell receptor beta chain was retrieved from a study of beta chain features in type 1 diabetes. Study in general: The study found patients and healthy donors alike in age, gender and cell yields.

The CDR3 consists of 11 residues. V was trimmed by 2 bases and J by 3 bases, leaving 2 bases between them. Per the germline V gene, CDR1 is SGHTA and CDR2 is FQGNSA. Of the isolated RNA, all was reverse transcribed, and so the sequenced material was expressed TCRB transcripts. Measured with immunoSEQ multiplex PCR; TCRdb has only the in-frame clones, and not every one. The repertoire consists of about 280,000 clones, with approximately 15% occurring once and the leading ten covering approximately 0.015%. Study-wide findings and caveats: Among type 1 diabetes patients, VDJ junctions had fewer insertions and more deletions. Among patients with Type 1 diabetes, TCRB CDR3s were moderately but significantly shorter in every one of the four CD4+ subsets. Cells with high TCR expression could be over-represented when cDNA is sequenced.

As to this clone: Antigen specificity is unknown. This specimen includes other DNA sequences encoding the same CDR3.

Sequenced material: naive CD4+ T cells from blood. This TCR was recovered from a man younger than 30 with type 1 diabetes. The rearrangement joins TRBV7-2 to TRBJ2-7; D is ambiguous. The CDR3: CASSLYYEQYF. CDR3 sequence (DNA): TGTGCCAGCAGCTTATACTACGAGCAGTACTTC.